This TCR beta chain was profiled in a study of neoadjuvant anti-PD-1 for oral cavity cancer. Across the whole study: Patients without progression got a fourth dose around day 43.

The patients had HPV-negative, locally advanced oral cavity squamous cell carcinoma. Blood libraries mostly used around 0.45 ug genomic DNA, six replicates each. Using immunoSEQ multiplex PCR, the repertoire was profiled, and TCRdb retains in-frame clones only, with some absent. The data contain 70,000 to 95,000 clones, 70% to 85% of them seen just once; the ten biggest clones take up 2.5% to 3.5%. Points from the study as a whole: After neoadjuvant nivolumab, PBMC T cell clonality was significantly higher in non-responders than responders.

For this clone: What it recognizes is unknown.

The source of this sequence is a person aged 35 to 85 with oral cavity squamous cell carcinoma. Specimen: PBMCs, collected before nivolumab (anti-PD-1) treatment.

CDR3 sequence reads: CASSPQGHQPQHF. DNA of the CDR3: TGTGCCAGCAGTCCCCAGGGACATCAGCCCCAGCATTTT. V and J are TRBV6-6 and TRBJ1-5; TRBD1 is a possible D gene (5 bases). The germline CDR1 and CDR2 sequences are MNHNY and SVGAGI (reference sequence). The V end was cut by 5 bases, the J end by 5 bases, with 10 bases between. The CDR3 is made up of 13 amino acids.